This T cell receptor beta chain was found in a study of T cell repertoires in cytomegalovirus infection. Study information: Epitope selection comprised recently identified HLA-C-restricted CMV epitopes and well-studied HLA-B-restricted CMV epitopes. Based on public TCR beta signatures, there were indications of CMV infection and of a matching HLA type.

Using its own MiXCR run on the reads, TCRdb lists one record per CDR3 protein. The repertoire holds 380,000 or so distinct CDR3 sequences, roughly 34% seen once, with approximately 13% in the top ten. Note on this clonotype: What it binds is unknown. This may stem from a read error, because a much larger clone lies one nucleotide away.

The V and J ends lost 1 base and 5 bases respectively, with 9 bases between them. CDR1 SGHTA and CDR2 FQGNSA come from the germline V gene. There are 13 residues in the CDR3. Notes on the study in general: CMV-specific TCR beta clonotypes restricted by HLA-C dominated the ex vivo response.

The rearrangement uses TRBV7-2 and TRBJ2-7; D may be TRBD1 (5 bases). The TCR sequence derives from a human donor in good health (CMV status not recorded). Some clones in this sample may be carry-over from other donors' samples. The source was cultured PBMCs, collected from culture after CMV antigen stimulation. CDR3 in DNA: TGTACCAGCAGCTTAGGATCAGGGAACGAGCAGTACTTC. This codes for CTSSLGSGNEQYF. Full variable domain (rest looked up from reference TRBV7-2 and TRBJ2-7): GAGVSQSPSNKVTEKGKDVELRCDPISGHTALYWYRQSLGQGLEFLIYFQGNSAPDKSGLPSDRFSAERTGGSVSTLTIQRTQQEDSAVYLCTSSLGSGNEQYFGPGTRLTVT.